These T cell receptor beta chains were read from a single sample in a study of blood T cell repertoires in COVID-19. Clones were sequenced by immunoSEQ multiplex PCR, and TCRdb holds only the in-frame ones, with some missing. The table lists over 200,000 clones, around 83% of them singletons. Sequencing was done on a sample of peripheral blood. These TCRs come from a man of 80 years or more with acute or convalescent COVID-19. CDR3s include the opening cysteine and the closing phenylalanine or tryptophan. A D gene is named only where the DNA matches it firmly. Size values are once, few and many counts, or a class for expanded clones, and some rows have none.

abundance,j_gene,d_gene,v_gene,CDR3aa,CDR3nt
NA,TRBJ2-5,NA,TRBV10-3,CAISEGALRETQYF,TGTGCCATCAGTGAGGGGGCGCTGAGGGAGACCCAGTACTTC
few,TRBJ2-7,TRBD2,TRBV27,CASSGGEARFKYF,TGTGCCAGCAGTGGGGGGGAAGCGCGGTTCAAGTACTTC
NA,TRBJ1-6,NA,TRBV5-1,CASRPDSYNSPLHF,TGCGCCAGCCGGCCGGACAGCTATAATTCACCCCTCCACTTT
NA,TRBJ2-5,NA,TRBV21-1,CASSCQPGLGGTQYF,TGTGCCAGCAGCTGTCAACCGGGACTAGGGGGGACCCAGTACTTC
NA,TRBJ1-5,TRBD1,TRBV24-1,CTTSASGGVGQPQHF,TGTACCACCAGTGCCTCAGGGGGCGTAGGTCAGCCCCAGCATTTT
NA,TRBJ2-5,NA,TRBV29-1,CSVKPHGGLETQYF,TGCAGCGTTAAGCCCCATGGAGGGTTAGAGACCCAGTACTTC
NA,TRBJ2-7,TRBD1,TRBV2,CASRQTGTYEQYF,TGTGCCAGCAGGCAGACAGGGACCTACGAGCAGTACTTC
NA,TRBJ1-6,TRBD1,TRBV19,CASSRQGLDSPLHF,TGTGCCAGTAGTCGACAGGGGTTGGATTCACCCCTCCACTTT
NA,TRBJ2-3,TRBD2,TRBV7-8,CASSLADRMTSGVEDTQYF,TGTGCCAGCAGCTTAGCCGATAGGATGACTAGCGGGGTTGAAGATACGCAGTATTTT
NA,TRBJ2-3,NA,TRBV28,CASSFRRNTDTQYF,TGTGCCAGCAGTTTTCGGAGGAATACAGATACGCAGTATTTT
NA,TRBJ2-5,TRBD1,TRBV5-6,CASSLYAGGAETQYF,TGTGCCAGCAGCTTGTATGCAGGGGGCGCGGAGACCCAGTACTTC
NA,TRBJ2-1,NA,TRBV28,CASSLDTYNEQFF,TGTGCCAGCAGTTTGGACACTTACAATGAGCAGTTCTTC
NA,TRBJ2-1,TRBD2,TRBV9,CASSDNGLAVYNEQFF,TGTGCCAGCAGTGATAATGGACTAGCGGTATACAATGAGCAGTTCTTC
NA,TRBJ2-3,NA,TRBV6-1,CASSEGGTDTQYF,TGTGCCAGCAGTGAAGGCGGGACGGATACGCAGTATTTT
NA,TRBJ2-7,TRBD1,TRBV7-9,CASSLAGQGTYEQYF,TGTGCCAGCAGCTTAGCGGGACAGGGAACCTACGAGCAGTACTTC
NA,TRBJ1-1,TRBD1,TRBV5-1,CASSHTGGVTEAFF,TGCGCCAGCAGCCACACAGGGGGGGTGACTGAAGCTTTCTTT
few,TRBJ1-5,NA,TRBV4-1,CASSPSSLSNQPQHF,TGCGCCAGCAGCCCTAGTTCGCTTTCCAATCAGCCCCAGCATTTT
NA,TRBJ1-6,TRBD1,TRBV4-1,CASSQAGTVDNSPLHF,TGCGCCAGCAGCCAAGCCGGGACAGTCGATAATTCACCCCTCCACTTT
many,TRBJ2-4,NA,TRBV7-2,CASSPGVAKNIQYF,TGTGCCAGCAGCCCGGGGGTAGCCAAAAACATTCAGTACTTC
NA,TRBJ2-3,TRBD1,TRBV28,CASSLSRTGGLDTQYF,TGTGCCAGCAGTTTAAGTCGGACAGGGGGTTTAGATACGCAGTATTTT
NA,TRBJ1-1,TRBD1,TRBV11-2,CASSYRGGANTEAFF,TGTGCCAGCAGCTACAGGGGGGGGGCGAACACTGAAGCTTTCTTT
NA,TRBJ1-4,NA,TRBV23-1,CASSQIRQLNEKLFF,TGCGCCAGCAGTCAAATTAGACAGCTTAATGAAAAACTGTTTTTT
NA,TRBJ2-7,NA,TRBV10-3,CAISEQGVGEQYF,TGTGCCATCAGTGAACAGGGAGTCGGCGAGCAGTACTTC
once,TRBJ2-2,NA,TRBV3-1/TRBV3-2,CASSQDPGRGVTGELFF,TGTGCCAGCAGCCAAGATCCTGGCAGGGGAGTTACCGGGGAGCTGTTTTTT
once,TRBJ2-3,NA,TRBV6-1,CASSDADTQYF,TGTGCCAGCAGTGACGCAGATACGCAGTATTTT
NA,TRBJ1-2,NA,TRBV5-4,CASSRTQGMNYGYTF,TGTGCCAGCAGCCGGACCCAGGGAATGAACTATGGCTACACCTTC
NA,TRBJ1-2,TRBD1,TRBV20-1,CSAGGQGRGYGYTF,TGCAGTGCTGGTGGACAGGGCCGGGGCTATGGCTACACCTTC